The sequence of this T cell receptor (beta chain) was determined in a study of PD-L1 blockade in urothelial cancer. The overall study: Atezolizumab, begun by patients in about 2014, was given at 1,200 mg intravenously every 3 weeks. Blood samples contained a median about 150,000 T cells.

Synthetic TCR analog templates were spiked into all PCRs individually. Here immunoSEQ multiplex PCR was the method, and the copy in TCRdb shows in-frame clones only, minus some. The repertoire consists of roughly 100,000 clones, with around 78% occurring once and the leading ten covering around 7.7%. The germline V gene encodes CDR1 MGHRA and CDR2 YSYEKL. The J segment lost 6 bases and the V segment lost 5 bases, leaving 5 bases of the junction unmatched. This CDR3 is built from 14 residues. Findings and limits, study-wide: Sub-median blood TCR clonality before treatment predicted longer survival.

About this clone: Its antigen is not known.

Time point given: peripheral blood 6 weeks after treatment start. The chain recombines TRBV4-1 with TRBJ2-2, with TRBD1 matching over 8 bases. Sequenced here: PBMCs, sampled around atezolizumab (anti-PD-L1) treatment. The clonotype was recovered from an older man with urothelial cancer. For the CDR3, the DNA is TGCGCCAGCAGCAAGACAGGGGACTCCGGGGAGCTGTTTTTT. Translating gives CASSKTGDSGELFF.